Each of the 27 T cell receptor beta chains below was sequenced from the same sample in a study of pediatric ulcerative colitis. Method: immunoSEQ multiplex PCR; TCRdb's copy keeps in-frame clones and lacks some. The sample contains about 35,000 clones, about 81% of which appear only once. One to two pinch biopsies were taken from the rectum during colonoscopy. Sequenced material: gut tissue. The origin of the receptors is a boy between 10 and 17 years old with mild ulcerative colitis.

The chain has TRBV6-6 and TRBJ1-5; no definite D call. The length of the CDR3 is 12 residues. Trimming left V 2 bases short and J 5 bases short, with 4 bases between. Germline V CDR1 and CDR2: MNHNY, SVGAGI (reference sequence). The CDR3 protein is CASSYPDQPQHF. Written as DNA, the CDR3 is TGTGCCAGCAGTTACCCGGATCAGCCCCAGCATTTT.

V gene TRBV4-1 combines with J gene TRBJ2-7, with D tentatively TRBD2 (6 bases). There are 13 residues in the CDR3. V lost 0 bases, J lost 4 bases, and 7 bases lay in between. Germline CDR1 reads MGHRA; CDR2 reads YSYEKL. CDR3 loop: CASSQDRGYEQYF. The CDR3 DNA reads TGCGCCAGCAGCCAAGATCGGGGGTACGAGCAGTACTTC.

The genes are TRBV4-1 and TRBJ2-6, with 11 nucleotides matching TRBD1. Germline V gene lookup returns CDR1 MGHRA and CDR2 YSYEKL. The V and J ends lost 4 bases and 1 base, in that order; junction bases with no gene match: 3. The CDR3 covers 17 residues. The CDR3 DNA reads TGCGCCAGCAGCCTGGGACAGGGGGTTTCTGGGGCCAACGTCCTGACTTTC. This codes for CASSLGQGVSGANVLTF.

The rearrangement joins TRBV2 to TRBJ2-1; D might be TRBD1 or TRBD2, each matching 5 bases. Trimming left V 4 bases short and J 9 bases short, with 13 bases between. Germline V lookup: CDR1 SNHLY, CDR2 FYNNEI. The CDR3 length is 13 residues. The CDR3: CASSVVGAGEQFF. CDR3 DNA sequence: TGTGCCAGCAGTGTTGTCGGGGCGGGTGAGCAGTTCTTC.

The J gene is TRBJ1-4, the V gene TRBV30; D is ambiguous. Deletions cut 6 bases from V and 7 bases from J, with 9 bases between. In germline, CDR1 is GTSNPN, CDR2 SVGIG (reference sequence). This CDR3 is 11 amino acids long. CDR3 in DNA: TGTGCCTGCCCTCGGGGTGAAAAACTGTTTTTT. Residues: CACPRGEKLFF. The entire variable domain, with the rest obtained from reference TRBV30 and TRBJ1-4, is as follows: SQTIHQWPATLVQPVGSPLSLECTVEGTSNPNLYWYRQAAGRGLQLLFYSVGIGQISSEVPQNLSASRPQDRQFILSSKKLLLSDSGFYLCACPRGEKLFFGSGTQLSVL.

With respect to this clone: Other DNA sequences in the sample encode the same CDR3. The chain joins TRBV4-2 to TRBJ2-5; 8 nucleotides match TRBD1. Per germline, CDR1 LGHNA and CDR2 YNFKEQ. Trimming cost V 6 bases and J 5 bases; bases outside gene matches: 8. The CDR3 has 14 residues. The CDR3 region is CASSRQGAGETQYF. The CDR3, as DNA: TGTGCCAGCAGTCGCCAGGGGGCTGGGGAGACCCAGTACTTC.

The CDR3, as DNA: TGTGCCAGCAGCGCCGACCAATACCGTACCTACGAGCAGTACTTC. Translation: CASSADQYRTYEQYF. The chain links TRBV7-9 to TRBJ2-7, with no clear D. V shed 5 bases and J shed 2 bases, with 16 bases lying between them. The CDR3 runs 15 residues. Germline assignment: CDR1 SEHNR and CDR2 FQNEAQ (reference sequence). The full variable domain, rest sourced from reference TRBV7-9 and TRBJ2-7, is DTGVSQNPRHKITKRGQNVTFRCDPISEHNRLYWYRQTLGQGPEFLTYFQNEAQLEKSRLLSDRFSAERPKGSFSTLEIQRTEQGDSAMYLCASSADQYRTYEQYFGPGTRLTVT.

The V call is TRBV5-1, the J call TRBJ2-2; D gene ambiguous. The ends were cut back, 5 bases at V and 8 bases at J, with 10 bases in the middle. Germline CDR1 and CDR2: SGHRS and YFSETQ. The CDR3 consists of 12 residues. CDR3 region: CASSRAAGELFF. The CDR3 nucleotides are TGCGCCAGCAGTCGGGCAGCTGGGGAGCTGTTTTTT.

The V gene is TRBV5-1, the J gene TRBJ2-7; TRBD2 agrees at 11 bases. The V segment lost 0 bases and the J segment 0 bases; nucleotides outside the gene matches: 14. The germline gives CDR1 SGHRS, CDR2 YFSETQ. This CDR3 spans 20 amino acids. The CDR3 coding sequence is TGCGCCAGCAGCTTGGCCTCATCCGGGACTAGCGGCCCGAGCTCCTACGAGCAGTACTTC. Its translation: CASSLASSGTSGPSSYEQYF.

The V gene is TRBV7-9, the J gene TRBJ1-2, with 8 bases fitting TRBD1. CDR1 and CDR2 (germline): SEHNR, FQNEAQ (reference sequence). The trim removed 5 bases at V and 0 bases at J, leaving 14 bases unmatched. The CDR3 length is 18 residues. The CDR3 nucleotides read TGTGCCAGCAGCAAATCCCGGGACAGGCACTTAACTAACTATGGCTACACCTTC. It codes for CASSKSRDRHLTNYGYTF.

The chain is built from TRBV9 and TRBJ2-6; the D is unclear. Trimming took off 2 bases at V and 0 bases at J, with 3 bases between the two ends. Germline CDR1 SGDLS, CDR2 YYNGEE. This CDR3 is 14 amino acids long. This CDR3 reads CASSVPSGANVLTF. In nucleotides, the CDR3 is TGTGCCAGCAGCGTCCCCTCTGGGGCCAACGTCCTGACTTTC.

The genes are TRBV18 and TRBJ1-2; maybe TRBD1 (5 bases). CDR3 length: 14 residues. Trimming cost V 3 bases and J 2 bases, with 10 bases left between them. Germline V gives CDR1 KGHSH, CDR2 LQKENI. The CDR3 loop reads CASSPQGWNYGYTF. DNA of the CDR3: TGTGCCAGCTCACCGCAGGGATGGAACTATGGCTACACCTTC.

V gene TRBV7-2 combines with J gene TRBJ1-3; D unresolved. Trimming cost V 5 bases and J 1 base, with 12 bases left between them. The V gene's germline CDR1 is SGHTA and CDR2 FQGNSA. This CDR3 is 15 amino acids long. CDR3 sequence: CASSPRRISGNTIYF. As DNA, the CDR3 is TGTGCCAGCAGCCCTCGACGGATTTCTGGAAACACCATATATTTT.

Concerning this clone: Other DNA sequences in this sample translate to the same CDR3. The gene calls are TRBV5-1 and TRBJ1-1; TRBD1 might be the D (6 bases). From germline, CDR1 is SGHRS and CDR2 YFSETQ. V dropped 3 bases and J dropped 1 base, with 7 bases sitting between them. This CDR3 contains 13 residues. Here the CDR3 DNA reads TGCGCCAGCAGCTGGACAGAGAACACTGAAGCTTTCTTT. Encoded protein: CASSWTENTEAFF.

The rearrangement uses TRBV19 and TRBJ2-2; no clear D gene. Trimming stripped 7 bases from V and 3 bases from J, with 6 bases between. Germline V gene sequence: CDR1 LNHDA, CDR2 SQIVND (reference sequence). This CDR3 contains 12 residues. The CDR3 here is CASITYTGELFF. The DNA of the CDR3 is TGTGCCAGTATAACCTACACCGGGGAGCTGTTTTTT.

The V gene is TRBV6-5, the J gene TRBJ1-1; possibly TRBD1 for D (5 bases). The CDR3 totals 15 residues. Trimming pared 6 bases from V and 5 bases from J, leaving 19 bases between. CDR1 is MNHEY, CDR2 SVGAGI, per germline. DNA for the CDR3: TGTGCCAGCAGCCAACTGACAGTTTTCTCAACTGAAGCTTTCTTT. Its protein is CASSQLTVFSTEAFF.

This clone was recorded only once. The chain combines TRBV30 with TRBJ2-7, with D tentatively TRBD1 (6 bases). V gave up 3 bases and J gave up 0 bases, with 9 bases separating them. Germline CDR1 reads GTSNPN; CDR2 reads SVGIG (reference sequence). CDR3 size: 13 residues. The CDR3: CAWSQGSSYEQYF. DNA of the CDR3: TGTGCCTGGAGCCAGGGGTCCTCCTACGAGCAGTACTTC. Full variable domain (remainder filled in from reference TRBV30 and TRBJ2-7): SQTIHQWPATLVQPVGSPLSLECTVEGTSNPNLYWYRQAAGRGLQLLFYSVGIGQISSEVPQNLSASRPQDRQFILSSKKLLLSDSGFYLCAWSQGSSYEQYFGPGTRLTVT.

The V gene is TRBV30, the J gene TRBJ1-4; D gene unclear. Germline-derived CDR1 and CDR2 are GTSNPN and SVGIG (reference sequence). V lost 0 bases to trimming and J lost 5 bases, with 10 bases between them. The CDR3 has 14 residues. The CDR3 DNA follows: TGTGCCTGGAGTGTTGTGGCAAAGAATGAAAAACTGTTTTTT. Amino acids: CAWSVVAKNEKLFF.

This chain uses TRBV2 with TRBJ2-7; D is undetermined. The V end was cut by 4 bases, the J end by 5 bases, with 15 bases between. The CDR3 is 14 residues long. Germline CDR1 reads SNHLY; CDR2 reads FYNNEI. The CDR3 reads CASSGSLAPNEQYF. Here the CDR3 DNA reads TGTGCCAGCAGTGGGAGCCTCGCCCCAAACGAGCAGTACTTC.

This chain links TRBV7-9 with TRBJ2-5, with 11 bases aligning to TRBD2. The CDR3 covers 16 residues. Losses at the gene ends were 4 bases for V and 6 bases for J; bases not matched to a gene: 10. The V gene's germline CDR1 is SEHNR and CDR2 FQNEAQ (reference sequence). CDR3 bases: TGTGCCAGCAGCTCTGGGACTAGCGGTAGGGGGAAGACCCAGTACTTC. This codes for CASSSGTSGRGKTQYF. Drawing the rest from reference TRBV7-9 and TRBJ2-5, the complete variable domain is DTGVSQNPRHKITKRGQNVTFRCDPISEHNRLYWYRQTLGQGPEFLTYFQNEAQLEKSRLLSDRFSAERPKGSFSTLEIQRTEQGDSAMYLCASSSGTSGRGKTQYFGPGTRLLVL.

The V call is TRBV7-2, the J call TRBJ2-1; D gene uncertain. With 8 bases removed from V and 14 bases from J, the gap between germline ends came to 16 bases. Germline V gives CDR1 SGHTA, CDR2 FQGNSA. This CDR3 comprises 11 residues. CDR3 DNA sequence: TGTGCCAGCGGCTGGGCCCCGTATAAGTTCTTC. Residues: CASGWAPYKFF.

The rearrangement links TRBV21-1 to TRBJ1-2; the table's TRBD1 call for D was not verified on the DNA. TRBV21-1 is flagged as a pseudogene. CDR3 size: 14 residues. This chain's CDR3 is CASSRPGQVYGYTF. CDR3 sequence (DNA): TGTGCCAGCAGCAGACCGGGACAGGTCTATGGCTACACCTTC.

The chain combines TRBV4-1 with TRBJ2-1; no clear D gene. This CDR3 region has 14 residues. The V and J ends lost 0 bases and 5 bases respectively, with 8 bases between them. Germline CDR1 is MGHRA and CDR2 is YSYEKL. The CDR3 is CASSQDLRNNEQFF. CDR3 DNA: TGCGCCAGCAGCCAAGATTTGCGGAACAATGAGCAGTTCTTC.

The J gene is TRBJ2-7, the V gene TRBV5-5, with 15 positions matching TRBD2. CDR1 and CDR2 (germline): SGHKS, YYEKEE (reference sequence). This CDR3 contains 17 residues. The ends lost 4 bases at V and 7 bases at J; junction bases unmatched: 12. CDR3 region: CASSPSGTSGGMGEQYF. CDR3 nucleotides: TGTGCCAGCAGCCCCTCCGGGACTAGCGGGGGGATGGGGGAGCAGTACTTC. Filled out from reference TRBV5-5 and TRBJ2-7, the complete variable domain reads DAGVTQSPTHLIKTRGQQVTLRCSPISGHKSVSWYQQVLGQGPQFIFQYYEKEERGRGNFPDRFSARQFPNYSSELNVNALLLGDSALYLCASSPSGTSGGMGEQYFGPGTRLTVT.

This chain connects TRBV4-1 to TRBJ1-5; 10 positions match TRBD1. Germline V CDR1 and CDR2: MGHRA, YSYEKL. This CDR3 has 18 amino acids. The V gene end was trimmed by 3 bases and the J gene end by 0 bases; junction bases not matched to a gene: 8. In nucleotides, the CDR3 is TGCGCCAGCAGCCAGACAGGGGGCGTGTGGTATAGCAATCAGCCCCAGCATTTT. Its protein is CASSQTGGVWYSNQPQHF.

The chain uses TRBV6-6 and TRBJ1-5; 7 bases align to TRBD1. Trimming took 6 bases from V and 2 from J; bases not matched to a gene: 7. CDR1 and CDR2 (germline): MNHNY, SVGAGI (reference sequence). The CDR3 totals 15 residues. CDR3 region: CASRSQGYGNQPQHF. In DNA form, the CDR3 reads TGTGCCAGCAGATCACAGGGGTATGGCAATCAGCCCCAGCATTTT.

This chain connects TRBV6-1 to TRBJ1-2; D remains ambiguous. The V gene lost 6 bases and the J gene lost 2 bases, with 10 bases spanning the gap. The germline CDR1 and CDR2 sequences are MNHNS and SASEGT. There are 13 residues in the CDR3. CDR3 protein: CASRIPTNYGYTF. In DNA, the CDR3 is TGTGCCAGCAGGATTCCAACGAACTATGGCTACACCTTC.